This T cell receptor beta chain appears in the sequencing data of a study of blood T cell repertoires in COVID-19. As for the study in general: Acute and convalescent COVID-19 specimens originated in the United States, Italy and Spain. T cells, B-cell-depleted T cells, or PBMCs supplied cDNA or gDNA.

Authors' analysis steps: Nucleated cell number was recorded as an estimate derived from reference gene primer amplification. Using immunoSEQ multiplex PCR, the repertoire was profiled, and TCRdb retains in-frame clones only, with some absent. The V and J calls and the clone size are those of that table, but D and trimming were determined from the DNA. The data contain around 180,000 clones, roughly 77% of them singletons. This CDR3 spans 13 amino acids. Germline CDR1 reads SGHRS; CDR2 reads YFSETQ. V was shortened by 0 bases and J by 8 bases, with 8 bases between the two germline ends. This sequence originates from a woman older than 75 with COVID-19, enrolled during active disease. Material for sequencing was peripheral blood. The rearrangement joins TRBV5-1 to TRBJ1-4; maybe TRBD1 (6 bases). CDR3 nucleotide sequence: TGCGCCAGCAGCTTGGGGACAGAGGAAAAACTGTTTTTT. Its protein product is CASSLGTEEKLFF.